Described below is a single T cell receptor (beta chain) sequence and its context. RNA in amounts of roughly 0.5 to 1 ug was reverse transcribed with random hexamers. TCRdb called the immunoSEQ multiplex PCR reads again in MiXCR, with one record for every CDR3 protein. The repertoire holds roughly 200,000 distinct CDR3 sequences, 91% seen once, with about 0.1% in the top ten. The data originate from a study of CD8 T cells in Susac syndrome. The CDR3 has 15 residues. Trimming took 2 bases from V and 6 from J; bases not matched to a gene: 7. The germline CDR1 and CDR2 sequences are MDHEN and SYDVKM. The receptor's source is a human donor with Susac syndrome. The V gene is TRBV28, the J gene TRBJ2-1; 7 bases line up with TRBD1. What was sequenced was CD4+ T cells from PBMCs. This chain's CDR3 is CASSLLLAGGNEQFF. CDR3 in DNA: TGTGCCAGCAGTTTACTTTTGGCAGGGGGCAATGAGCAGTTCTTC.